This entry concerns a single T cell receptor beta chain. The data stem from a study of identical twins. TCRdb passed the 5' RACE reads through MiXCR, listing each CDR3 protein once. The sample lists hundreds of thousands of distinct CDR3 sequences; more than 6.5% were seen once. V lost 0 bases and J 6 bases, leaving 5 bases between the germline ends. Germline V gives CDR1 LNHNV, CDR2 YYDKDF (reference sequence). The CDR3 runs to 12 residues. These same data were also listed under a study on yellow fever vaccine responses in identical twins.

The chain recombines TRBV15 with TRBJ2-5; D is undetermined. This TCR came from a woman younger than 35 in good health. The sample comprised memory (CD45RO+) T cells sorted from blood. CDR3 amino acids: CATSRDGQTQYF. The CDR3 nucleotides are TGTGCCACCAGCAGAGATGGGCAGACCCAGTACTTC.